This TCR beta chain was sequenced for a study of neurological immune-mediated disorders. At least ten counts were recorded for this clonotype. Via MiXCR, TCRdb re-called the 5' RACE reads, giving one row per CDR3 protein. The sample consists of about 53,000 distinct CDR3 sequences, roughly 3.5% of them appearing once. Input material: PBMCs. The clonotype comes from a woman in her 30s with multiple sclerosis.

CDR3 sequence reads: CATSRDLTSQGTNGYTF. Here the CDR3 DNA reads TGTGCCACCAGCAGAGATCTCACCTCACAGGGGACGAATGGCTACACCTTC. The chain joins TRBV15 to TRBJ1-2, with TRBD1 matching 7 bases. The CDR3 extends over 17 amino acids. Trimming took 0 bases from V and 6 from J; bases not matched to a gene: 13. Germline CDR1 reads LNHNV; CDR2 reads YYDKDF (reference sequence).